The rows below give T cell receptor beta chains drawn from one sample of a study of CD8+CD57+ T cells in acquired aplastic anemia. TCRdb redid the calling of the reads with MiXCR, one entry per CDR3 protein. The sample consists of 150,000 to 200,000 distinct CDR3 sequences, 40% to 55% of them appearing once. The sequenced material came from sorted CD4+, CD8+, or CD8+CD57+ T cells (not recorded which) from PBMCs. The receptors were gathered from a human donor in good health. The CDR3 runs from the conserved cysteine through the conserved F or W. Each record gives: J gene, clone size, D gene, V gene, CDR3 protein, CDR3 DNA. D genes are given only for firm matches. Clone size is given for some rows only: seen once, a few or many times, or a class if the clone is expanded.

>TRBJ1-4|.|.|TRBV7-9
CASSFFQGNEKLFF
TGTGCCAGCAGCTTCTTCCAGGGTAATGAAAAACTGTTTTTT
>TRBJ1-4|many|.|TRBV7-9
CASSREGPFEKLFF
TGTGCCAGCAGCCGAGAGGGGCCCTTTGAAAAACTGTTTTTT
>TRBJ2-1|.|TRBD2|TRBV10-3
CAITGGGGSDNEQFF
TGTGCCATCACGGGTGGTGGCGGGAGTGATAATGAGCAGTTCTTC
>TRBJ1-3|.|.|TRBV20-1
CSATPGYGNTIYF
TGCAGTGCTACTCCGGGGTACGGAAACACCATATATTTT
>TRBJ2-7|many|TRBD1|TRBV27
CASSPDRRSYEQYF
TGTGCCAGCAGTCCGGACAGGCGCTCCTACGAGCAGTACTTC
>TRBJ1-2|.|TRBD1|TRBV24-1
CATSDPGQGDYGYTF
TGTGCCACCAGTGATCCGGGACAGGGGGACTATGGCTACACCTTC
>TRBJ2-2|.|TRBD1|TRBV4-3
CASSSPRDSPNTGELFF
TGCGCCAGCAGCTCGCCAAGGGACAGCCCGAACACCGGGGAGCTGTTTTTT
>TRBJ2-3|once|.|TRBV15
CATTRGGSRGTDTQYF
TGTGCCACCACCAGGGGAGGATCTAGAGGGACAGATACGCAGTATTTT
>TRBJ2-5|.|TRBD1|TRBV11-2
CASSLHRQGQETQYF
TGTGCCAGCAGCCTCCACCGACAGGGGCAAGAGACCCAGTACTTC
>TRBJ1-2|.|.|TRBV29-1
CSVVSGAENYGYTF
TGCAGCGTGGTCTCGGGAGCAGAGAACTATGGCTACACCTTC
>TRBJ2-1|medium-sized|.|TRBV10-3
CAIGPPPYNEQFF
TGTGCCATTGGACCCCCACCCTACAATGAGCAGTTCTTC
>TRBJ2-7|.|.|TRBV20-1
CSASRGTSSYEQYF
TGCAGTGCTAGTCGGGGCACTAGCTCCTACGAGCAGTACTTC
>TRBJ2-7|.|.|TRBV14
CASSRAGARYEQYF
TGTGCCAGCAGCCGTGCGGGGGCCCGCTACGAGCAGTACTTC
>TRBJ2-7|many|TRBD2|TRBV20-1
CSARRVGASGRFEQYF
TGCAGTGCTAGACGTGTTGGGGCTAGCGGGAGATTCGAGCAGTACTTC
>TRBJ2-3|many|TRBD1|TRBV24-1
CATSDPGQGGTDTQYF
TGTGCCACCAGTGACCCCGGACAGGGAGGCACAGATACGCAGTATTTT
>TRBJ2-7|.|.|TRBV29-1
CNVVYPGSSYEQYF
TGCAACGTTGTTTACCCAGGGAGCTCCTACGAGCAGTACTTC
>TRBJ2-7|.|.|TRBV20-1
CSARTGAAQREQYF
TGCAGTGCACGGACGGGGGCCGCTCAAAGGGAGCAGTACTTC
>TRBJ2-1|.|TRBD2|TRBV10-3
CAIGRGDVEQFF
TGTGCCATCGGCCGGGGGGATGTTGAGCAGTTCTTC
>TRBJ2-5|many|TRBD2|TRBV5-1
CASSRTSGMEETQYF
TGCGCCAGCAGCAGGACTAGCGGGATGGAAGAGACCCAGTACTTC
>TRBJ2-1|.|TRBD1|TRBV20-1
CSARAGTGYNEQFF
TGCAGTGCTAGAGCAGGGACAGGATACAATGAGCAGTTCTTC
>TRBJ2-1|many|.|TRBV20-1
CSARVPSYNEQFF
TGCAGTGCTAGAGTCCCTAGCTACAATGAGCAGTTCTTC
>TRBJ2-7|many|.|TRBV19
CASSLYAGVGGEQYF
TGTGCCAGTAGCCTCTACGCAGGGGTCGGAGGGGAGCAGTACTTC
>TRBJ2-2|.|TRBD1|TRBV10-2
CASSEGTGHTGELFF
TGCGCCAGCAGTGAGGGGACAGGGCACACCGGGGAGCTGTTTTTT
>TRBJ2-3|.|.|TRBV12-3/TRBV12-4
CASSITVDTDTQYF
TGTGCCAGCAGCATCACAGTAGACACAGATACGCAGTATTTT
>TRBJ1-2|.|TRBD1|TRBV7-2
CASSSRGNYGYTF
TGTGCCAGCAGCTCCAGGGGGAACTATGGCTACACCTTC
>TRBJ2-2|many|.|TRBV20-1
CSARTFGSQNTGELFF
TGCAGTGCTAGGACATTTGGGAGTCAGAACACCGGGGAGCTGTTTTTT
>TRBJ1-1|.|.|TRBV10-3
CATLDLAQGTEAFF
TGTGCCACCTTGGATTTGGCCCAGGGCACTGAAGCTTTCTTT
>TRBJ1-2|many|.|TRBV24-1
CATSDPRASYGYTF
TGTGCCACCAGTGATCCAAGGGCATCCTATGGCTACACCTTC
>TRBJ2-1|few|.|TRBV15
CATRGVHEQFF
TGTGCCACCAGAGGAGTGCATGAGCAGTTCTTC
>TRBJ1-5|many|.|TRBV20-1
CSARDWQGTNQPQHF
TGCAGTGCTAGAGATTGGCAGGGAACCAATCAGCCCCAGCATTTT
>TRBJ1-5|.|TRBD1|TRBV24-1
CATSKGQEVGDQPQHF
TGTGCCACCAGTAAGGGACAGGAGGTCGGAGATCAGCCCCAGCATTTT
>TRBJ2-5|.|.|TRBV10-3
CAISDPRRETQYF
TGTGCCATCAGTGACCCGAGGCGTGAGACCCAGTACTTC
>TRBJ1-2|.|.|TRBV13
CASNNKGSRDDYGYTF
TGTGCCAGCAACAATAAGGGAAGCCGGGATGACTATGGCTACACCTTC
>TRBJ2-7|.|.|TRBV6-5
CASSYSSPGDYEQYF
TGTGCCAGCAGTTACTCAAGCCCGGGCGACTACGAGCAGTACTTC
>TRBJ2-3|once|TRBD2|TRBV11-1
CASSLGSGGSSLDTQYF
TGTGCCAGCAGCTTGGGTAGCGGGGGGTCCAGCTTGGATACGCAGTATTTT
>TRBJ2-6|once|.|TRBV11-1
CASSPSVSSGANVLTF
TGTGCCAGCAGCCCCTCAGTATCCTCTGGGGCCAACGTCCTGACTTTC
>TRBJ2-7|many|TRBD1|TRBV10-3
CAIRDGTDYEQYF
TGTGCCATCAGAGACGGGACAGACTACGAGCAGTACTTC
>TRBJ2-1|.|TRBD2|TRBV6-4
CASSDSASGDYNEQFF
TGTGCCAGCAGTGACTCGGCTAGCGGGGACTACAATGAGCAGTTCTTC
>TRBJ2-7|many|.|TRBV14
CASSQGTAYEQYF
TGTGCCAGCAGCCAAGGGACAGCCTACGAGCAGTACTTC
>TRBJ2-2|.|.|TRBV6-1
CASRPRPLSVLNTGELFF
TGTGCCAGCAGGCCCAGACCTTTGTCAGTCCTTAACACCGGGGAGCTGTTTTTT
>TRBJ2-2|.|.|TRBV15
CATSARRETGELFF
TGTGCCACCAGCGCCCGACGCGAGACCGGGGAGCTGTTTTTT